A single sample gave rise to the 18 T cell receptor beta chains below, sequenced in a study of cytomegalovirus exposure and HLA in healthy donors (dated by TCRdb to 2016 to 2017). Receptors were amplified or captured by the immunoSEQ multiplex PCR assay. TCRdb limited this immuneACCESS table to in-frame rearrangements with V and J called. A share of clones is missing; checked studies link under half to unresolved V genes, and the rest is unexplained. The sample has 110,000 or so clones on record, about 82% of them singletons. The leading ten clones occupy around 5% of the sample. The material sequenced was PBMCs. These receptors were taken from a man aged 18 to 35 in good health and CMV-seronegative.

This rearrangement joins TRBV18 to TRBJ1-1, with 7 bases that match TRBD1. The CDR3 has 15 amino acids. Per germline, CDR1 KGHSH and CDR2 LQKENI. Losses at the gene ends were 2 bases for V and 3 bases for J; bases not matched to a gene: 6. This CDR3 is CASSPEGASDTEAFF. DNA of the CDR3: TGTGCCAGCTCACCAGAGGGGGCCTCGGACACTGAAGCTTTCTTT.

The V and J genes are TRBV2 and TRBJ2-7; unclear D gene. In germline, CDR1 is SNHLY, CDR2 FYNNEI. V lost 8 bases and J 6 bases, leaving 14 bases between the germline ends. CDR3 length: 12 residues. As DNA, the CDR3 is TGTGCCAGCCAACCAGGATATGCCGAGCAGTACTTC. Its translation: CASQPGYAEQYF. The full variable domain, its missing parts supplied by reference TRBV2 and TRBJ2-7, is EPEVTQTPSHQVTQMGQEVILRCVPISNHLYFYWYRQILGQKVEFLVSFYNNEISEKSEIFDDQFSVERPDGSNFTLKIRSTKLEDSAMYFCASQPGYAEQYFGPGTRLTVT.

This chain connects TRBV5-1 to TRBJ2-7; D gene ambiguous. Trimming removed 5 bases at V and 4 bases at J, with 13 bases between. Germline assignment: CDR1 SGHRS and CDR2 YFSETQ. This CDR3 contains 13 residues. In nucleotides, the CDR3 is TGCGCCAGCAGGTTAAGCCCTTTTTACGAGCAGTACTTC. Translated, it gives CASRLSPFYEQYF.

The chain recombines TRBV30 with TRBJ2-1; 9 nucleotides agree with TRBD1. The CDR3 runs 15 residues. The germline V gene has CDR1 GTSNPN and CDR2 SVGIG (reference sequence). The V segment lost 4 bases and the J segment 0 bases; nucleotides outside the gene matches: 4. CDR3 nucleotide sequence: TGTGCCTGGATGGGACAGGGACACTCCTACAATGAGCAGTTCTTC. It codes for CAWMGQGHSYNEQFF.

This clone showed up just a few times. J is TRBJ1-6 and V is TRBV6-1; D is possibly TRBD1 (6 bases). V gave up 4 bases and J gave up 4 bases, with 14 bases separating them. From germline, CDR1 is MNHNS and CDR2 SASEGT. The CDR3 contains 16 residues. The CDR3 nucleotides are TGTGCCAGCAGTGCAAAACAGGGCCTTTATAATTCACCCCTCCACTTT. Its protein product is CASSAKQGLYNSPLHF.

The chain is built from TRBV5-1 and TRBJ1-1; D is ambiguous. Trimming removed 0 bases at V and 3 bases at J, with 9 bases between. CDR1 is SGHRS, CDR2 YFSETQ, per germline. There are 14 residues in the CDR3. CDR3 region: CASSLGRRDTEAFF. CDR3 bases: TGCGCCAGCAGCTTGGGCAGGCGGGACACTGAAGCTTTCTTT. Complete variable domain (other parts from reference TRBV5-1 and TRBJ1-1): KAGVTQTPRYLIKTRGQQVTLSCSPISGHRSVSWYQQTPGQGLQFLFEYFSETQRNKGNFPGRFSGRQFSNSRSEMNVSTLELGDSALYLCASSLGRRDTEAFFGQGTRLTVV.

The chain employs TRBV25-1 and TRBJ1-5, with a tentative D call TRBD1 (6 bases). Trimming left V 0 bases short and J 7 bases short, with 13 bases between. Germline V lookup: CDR1 MGHDK, CDR2 SYGVNS. The CDR3 consists of 15 residues. CDR3 sequence: CASSEYGGGHQPQHF. Here the CDR3 DNA reads TGTGCCAGCAGTGAATACGGCGGGGGGCACCAGCCCCAGCATTTT.

This chain joins TRBV4-1 and TRBJ2-7; TRBD2 matches 11 bases. With V trimmed by 4 bases and J by 2 bases, 4 bases remained unmatched. The CDR3 consists of 15 residues. Germline V gene lookup returns CDR1 MGHRA and CDR2 YSYEKL. The DNA for the CDR3 is TGCGCCAGCAGCCTACGACTAGCGGGGCCCTACGAGCAGTACTTC. It encodes CASSLRLAGPYEQYF.

The rearrangement links TRBV19 to TRBJ2-7; TRBD1 is a possible D gene (5 bases). CDR1 LNHDA and CDR2 SQIVND come from the germline V gene (reference sequence). V was trimmed by 3 bases and J by 2 bases, leaving 29 bases between them. The CDR3 covers 20 residues. The CDR3 loop reads CASSIVGFGAPSYFPYEQYF. CDR3 DNA sequence: TGTGCCAGTAGTATTGTAGGGTTTGGGGCTCCATCCTACTTCCCCTACGAGCAGTACTTC. Together with reference TRBV19 and TRBJ2-7, the CDR3 gives the full variable domain: DGGITQSPKYLFRKEGQNVTLSCEQNLNHDAMYWYRQDPGQGLRLIYYSQIVNDFQKGDIAEGYSVSREKKESFPLTVTSAQKNPTAFYLCASSIVGFGAPSYFPYEQYFGPGTRLTVT.

The chain couples TRBV5-4 to TRBJ1-2, with D maybe TRBD1 (5 bases). Trimming took off 3 bases at V and 4 bases at J, with 7 bases between the two ends. CDR1 is SGHNT and CDR2 is YYREEE in the germline V gene (reference sequence). This CDR3 has 12 residues. In DNA, the CDR3 is TGTGCCAGCAGCTCAGGGATCTATGGCTACACCTTC. This encodes CASSSGIYGYTF. Full variable domain (outside the CDR3, taken from reference TRBV5-4 and TRBJ1-2): ETGVTQSPTHLIKTRGQQVTLRCSSQSGHNTVSWYQQALGQGPQFIFQYYREEENGRGNFPPRFSGLQFPNYSSELNVNALELDDSALYLCASSSGIYGYTFGSGTRLTVV.

The chain is built from TRBV5-4 and TRBJ2-1, with D possibly TRBD1 on 6 matching bases. Deletions cut 1 base from V and 5 bases from J, with 16 bases between. The germline CDR1 and CDR2 sequences are SGHNT and YYREEE (reference sequence). The CDR3 runs to 16 residues. The CDR3 nucleotides read TGTGCCAGCAGCTTGCCTCCCCGGACAGCCCACAATGAGCAGTTCTTC. This sequence encodes CASSLPPRTAHNEQFF. The variable domain in full, with the rest retrieved from reference TRBV5-4 and TRBJ2-1, is ETGVTQSPTHLIKTRGQQVTLRCSSQSGHNTVSWYQQALGQGPQFIFQYYREEENGRGNFPPRFSGLQFPNYSSELNVNALELDDSALYLCASSLPPRTAHNEQFFGPGTRLTVL.

V gene TRBV2 combines with J gene TRBJ2-1; 9 nucleotides match TRBD2. V shed 5 bases and J 0 bases; nucleotides not matched to a gene: 8. The germline V gene has CDR1 SNHLY and CDR2 FYNNEI. The CDR3 covers 17 residues. CDR3 DNA: TGTGCCAGCAGTTGGACTAGCGACACGATCTCCTACAATGAGCAGTTCTTC. It codes for CASSWTSDTISYNEQFF.

This rearrangement joins TRBV5-1 to TRBJ2-7; possibly TRBD2 for D (6 bases). The CDR3 sequence is 15 residues long. Looked up from germline, CDR1 is SGHRS and CDR2 is YFSETQ. The V end was cut by 0 bases, the J end by 1 base, with 11 bases between. This CDR3 is CASSLGGVESYEQYF. The CDR3 region has the DNA TGCGCCAGCAGCTTGGGGGGGGTAGAGTCCTACGAGCAGTACTTC.

The chain carries TRBV5-1 and TRBJ1-4; D unclear. This CDR3 is 14 amino acids long. In germline, CDR1 is SGHRS, CDR2 YFSETQ. Trimming stripped 4 bases from V and 6 bases from J, with 13 bases between. CDR3 residues: CASSLLVSDEKLFF. The CDR3 nucleotides read TGCGCCAGCAGCCTCCTGGTTTCGGATGAAAAACTGTTTTTT.

The chain has TRBV14 and TRBJ1-3; 8 bases align to TRBD1. Per the germline V gene, CDR1 is SGHDN and CDR2 is FVKESK. The length of the CDR3 is 16 residues. V lost 5 bases to trimming and J lost 3 bases; unmatched junction nucleotides: 9. CDR3 sequence: CASSETGASIGNTIYF. Here the CDR3 DNA reads TGTGCCAGCAGCGAGACAGGGGCGTCAATTGGAAACACCATATATTTT.

The rearrangement joins TRBV6-1 to TRBJ2-5; possible D gene TRBD1, 6 bases. The CDR3 has 14 amino acids. Per germline, CDR1 MNHNS and CDR2 SASEGT. Trimming removed 6 bases at V and 0 bases at J, with 11 bases between. The CDR3 DNA follows: TGTGCCAGCAGGTCCAGGGGTTACCAAGAGACCCAGTACTTC. As protein: CASRSRGYQETQYF.

This chain joins TRBV6-5 and TRBJ1-2; D possibly corresponds to TRBD1 (5 bases). CDR1 MNHEY and CDR2 SVGAGI come from the germline V gene. The CDR3 sequence is 13 residues long. The V end was cut by 2 bases, the J end by 4 bases, with 8 bases between. The CDR3 is CASSYRGGYGYTF. In nucleotides, the CDR3 is TGTGCCAGCAGTTACAGGGGTGGCTATGGCTACACCTTC.

This chain links TRBV9 with TRBJ2-3, with D perhaps matching TRBD2 (7 bases). Germline-derived CDR1 and CDR2 are SGDLS and YYNGEE. CDR3 size: 16 residues. V lost 0 bases to trimming and J lost 4 bases, with 15 bases between them. Written as DNA, the CDR3 is TGTGCCAGCAGCGTAGCTGGGGGGGGGCCCCCAGATACGCAGTATTTT. Its protein is CASSVAGGGPPDTQYF.